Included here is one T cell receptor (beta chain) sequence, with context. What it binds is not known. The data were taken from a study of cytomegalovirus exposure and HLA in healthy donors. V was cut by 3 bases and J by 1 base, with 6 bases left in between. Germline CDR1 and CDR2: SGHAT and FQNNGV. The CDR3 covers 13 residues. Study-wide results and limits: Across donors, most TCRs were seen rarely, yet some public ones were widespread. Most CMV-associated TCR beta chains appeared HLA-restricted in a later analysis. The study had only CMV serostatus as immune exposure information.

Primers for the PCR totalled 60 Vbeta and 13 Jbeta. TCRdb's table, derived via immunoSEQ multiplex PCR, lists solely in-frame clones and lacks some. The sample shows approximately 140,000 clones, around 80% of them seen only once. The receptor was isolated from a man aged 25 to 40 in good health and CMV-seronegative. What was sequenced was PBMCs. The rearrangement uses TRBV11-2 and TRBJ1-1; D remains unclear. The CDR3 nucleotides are TGTGCCAGCAGCTTGCTACCGAACACTGAAGCTTTCTTT. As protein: CASSLLPNTEAFF.